This entry concerns a single T cell receptor (beta chain). Sample-barcoded 5' priming and a J-beta primer mix drove a second PCR of 7 to 11 cycles. TCRdb itself ran the 5' RACE reads through MiXCR, one entry per CDR3 protein. The profile shows about 800,000 distinct CDR3 sequences, 25% of them singletons. This sample was taken from a study of blood T cells in healthy people across ages. The sample was also reused in another study, on T cells of mothers and their children.

The sequence was obtained from a boy aged 5-17 years in good health. The sequenced sample was blood.

The CDR3 sequence: CATSPDVGPGNTIYF. The CDR3 nucleotides are TGTGCCACCAGCCCGGACGTGGGCCCTGGAAACACCATATATTTT. This chain connects TRBV15 to TRBJ1-3; D gene ambiguous. V lost 5 bases, J lost 2 bases, and 13 bases lay in between. Germline V gene data show CDR1 as LNHNV and CDR2 as YYDKDF (reference sequence). The CDR3 length is 15 residues.